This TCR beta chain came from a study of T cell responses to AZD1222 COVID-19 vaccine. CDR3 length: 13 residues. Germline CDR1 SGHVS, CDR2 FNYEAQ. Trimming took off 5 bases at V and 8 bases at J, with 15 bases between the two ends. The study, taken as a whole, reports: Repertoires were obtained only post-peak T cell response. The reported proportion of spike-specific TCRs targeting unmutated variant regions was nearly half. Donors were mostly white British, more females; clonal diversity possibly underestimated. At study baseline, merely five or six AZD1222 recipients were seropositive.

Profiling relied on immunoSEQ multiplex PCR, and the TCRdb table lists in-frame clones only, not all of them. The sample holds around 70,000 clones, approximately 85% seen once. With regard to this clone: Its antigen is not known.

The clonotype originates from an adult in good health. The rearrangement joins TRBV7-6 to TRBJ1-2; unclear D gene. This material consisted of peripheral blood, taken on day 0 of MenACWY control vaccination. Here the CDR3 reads CASSLSNYQGYTF. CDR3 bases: TGTGCCAGCAGCCTTTCCAACTACCAAGGCTACACCTTC.